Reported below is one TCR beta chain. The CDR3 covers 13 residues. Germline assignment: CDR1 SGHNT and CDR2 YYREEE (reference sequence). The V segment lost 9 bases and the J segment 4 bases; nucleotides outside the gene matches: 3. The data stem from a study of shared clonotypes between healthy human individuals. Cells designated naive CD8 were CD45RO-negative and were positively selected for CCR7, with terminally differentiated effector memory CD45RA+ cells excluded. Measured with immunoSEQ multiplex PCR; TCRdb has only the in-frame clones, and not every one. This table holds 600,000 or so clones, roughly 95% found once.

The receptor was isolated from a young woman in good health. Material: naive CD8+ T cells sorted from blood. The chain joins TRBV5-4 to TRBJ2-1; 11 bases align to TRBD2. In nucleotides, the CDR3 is TGTGCCACGGGACTAGCGGATTACAATGAGCAGTTCTTC. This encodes CATGLADYNEQFF.